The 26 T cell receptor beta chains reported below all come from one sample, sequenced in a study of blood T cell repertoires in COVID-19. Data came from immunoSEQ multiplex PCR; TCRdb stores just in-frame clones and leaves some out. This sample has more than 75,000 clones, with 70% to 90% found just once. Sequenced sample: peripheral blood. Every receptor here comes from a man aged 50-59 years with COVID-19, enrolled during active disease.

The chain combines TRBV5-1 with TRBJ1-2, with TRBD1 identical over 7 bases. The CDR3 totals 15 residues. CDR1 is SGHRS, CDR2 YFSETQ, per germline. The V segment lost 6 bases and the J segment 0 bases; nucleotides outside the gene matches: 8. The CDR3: CASTRTGLTNYGYTF. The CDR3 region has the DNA TGCGCCAGCACCCGGACAGGACTGACTAACTATGGCTACACCTTC.

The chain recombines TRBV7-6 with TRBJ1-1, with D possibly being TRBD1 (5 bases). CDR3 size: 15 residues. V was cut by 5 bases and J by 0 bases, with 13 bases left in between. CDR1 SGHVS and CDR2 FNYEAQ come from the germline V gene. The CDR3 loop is CASSADGRVNTEAFF. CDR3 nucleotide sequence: TGTGCCAGCAGCGCAGACGGCAGGGTGAACACTGAAGCTTTCTTT.

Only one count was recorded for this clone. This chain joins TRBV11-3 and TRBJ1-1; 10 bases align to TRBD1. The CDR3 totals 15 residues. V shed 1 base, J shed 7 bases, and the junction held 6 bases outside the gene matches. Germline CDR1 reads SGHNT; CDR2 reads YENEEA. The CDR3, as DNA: TGTGCCAGCAGCTTAGGCGGGACAGGGGTCGATGAAGCTTTCTTT. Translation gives CASSLGGTGVDEAFF. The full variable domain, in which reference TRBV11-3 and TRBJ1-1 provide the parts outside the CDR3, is EAGVVQSPRYKIIEKKQPVAFWCNPISGHNTLYWYLQNLGQGPELLIRYENEEAVDDSQLPKDRFSAERLKGVDSTLKIQPAELGDSAVYLCASSLGGTGVDEAFFGQGTRLTVV.

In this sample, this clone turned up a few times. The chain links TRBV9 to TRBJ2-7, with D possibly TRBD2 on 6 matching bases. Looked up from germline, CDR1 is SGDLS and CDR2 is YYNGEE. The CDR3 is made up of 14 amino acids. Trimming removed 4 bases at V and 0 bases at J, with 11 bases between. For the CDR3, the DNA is TGTGCCAGCAGCCCGGGGGACGTCTCCTACGAGCAGTACTTC. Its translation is CASSPGDVSYEQYF. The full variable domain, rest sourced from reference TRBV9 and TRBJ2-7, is DSGVTQTPKHLITATGQRVTLRCSPRSGDLSVYWYQQSLDQGLQFLIQYYNGEERAKGNILERFSAQQFPDLHSELNLSSLELGDSALYFCASSPGDVSYEQYFGPGTRLTVT.

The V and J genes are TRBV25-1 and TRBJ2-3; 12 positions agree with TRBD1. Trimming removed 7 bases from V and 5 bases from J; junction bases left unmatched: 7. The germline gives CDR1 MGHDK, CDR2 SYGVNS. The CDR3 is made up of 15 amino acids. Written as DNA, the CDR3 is TGTGCCAGCACCGGGGACAGGGGGCTCGTAGATACGCAGTATTTT. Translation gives CASTGDRGLVDTQYF.

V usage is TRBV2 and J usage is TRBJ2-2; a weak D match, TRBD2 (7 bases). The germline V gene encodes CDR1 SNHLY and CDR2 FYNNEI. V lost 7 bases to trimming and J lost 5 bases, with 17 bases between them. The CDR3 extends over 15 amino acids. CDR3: CASIRGGLWTGELFF. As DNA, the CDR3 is TGTGCCAGCATTAGGGGGGGGCTGTGGACCGGGGAGCTGTTTTTT.

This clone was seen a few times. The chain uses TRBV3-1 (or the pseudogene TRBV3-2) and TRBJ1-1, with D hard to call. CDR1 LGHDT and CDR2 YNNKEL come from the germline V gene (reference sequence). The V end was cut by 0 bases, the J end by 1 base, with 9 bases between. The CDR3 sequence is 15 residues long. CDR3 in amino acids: CASSQDRGANTEAFF. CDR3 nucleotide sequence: TGTGCCAGCAGCCAAGATCGGGGAGCGAACACTGAAGCTTTCTTT.

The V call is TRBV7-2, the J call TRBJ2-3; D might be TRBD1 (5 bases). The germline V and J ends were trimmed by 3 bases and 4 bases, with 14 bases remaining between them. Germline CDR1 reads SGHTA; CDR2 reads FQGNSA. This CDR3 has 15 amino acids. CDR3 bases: TGTGCCAGCAGCTTTAGGGGAATAAGCTCAGATACGCAGTATTTT. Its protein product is CASSFRGISSDTQYF.

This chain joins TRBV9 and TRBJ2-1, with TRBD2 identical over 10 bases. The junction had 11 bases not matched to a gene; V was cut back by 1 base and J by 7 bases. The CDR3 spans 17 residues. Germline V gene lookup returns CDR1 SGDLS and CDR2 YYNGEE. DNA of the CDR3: TGTGCCAGCAGCGTACGTTCCAGCGGGGGGGCCGTAAATGAGCAGTTCTTC. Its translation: CASSVRSSGGAVNEQFF.

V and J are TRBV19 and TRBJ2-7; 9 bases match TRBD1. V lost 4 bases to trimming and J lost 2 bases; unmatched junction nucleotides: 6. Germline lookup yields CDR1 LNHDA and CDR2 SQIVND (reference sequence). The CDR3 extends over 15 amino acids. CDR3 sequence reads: CASSTRTGDAYEQYF. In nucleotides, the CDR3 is TGTGCCAGTAGTACACGGACAGGGGACGCCTACGAGCAGTACTTC.

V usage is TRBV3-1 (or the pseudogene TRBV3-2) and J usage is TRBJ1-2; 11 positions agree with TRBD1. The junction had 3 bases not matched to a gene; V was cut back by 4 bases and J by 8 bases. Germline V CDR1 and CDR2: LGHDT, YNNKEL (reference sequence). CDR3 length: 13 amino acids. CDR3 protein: CASSPDRGRGYTF. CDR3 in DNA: TGTGCCAGCAGCCCGGACAGGGGGCGAGGCTACACCTTC.

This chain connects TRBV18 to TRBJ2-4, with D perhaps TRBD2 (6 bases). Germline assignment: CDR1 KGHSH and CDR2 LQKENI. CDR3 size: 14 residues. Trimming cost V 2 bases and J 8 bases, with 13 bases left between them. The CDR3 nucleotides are TGTGCCAGCTCACCAGGGGGAGGCCGGGACATTCAGTACTTC. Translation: CASSPGGGRDIQYF.

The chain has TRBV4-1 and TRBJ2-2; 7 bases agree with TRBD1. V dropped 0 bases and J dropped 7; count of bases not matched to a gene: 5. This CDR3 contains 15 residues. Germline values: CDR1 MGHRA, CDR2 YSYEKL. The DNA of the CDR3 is TGCGCCAGCAGCCAAGAACGACAGGGCAGCGGGGAGCTGTTTTTT. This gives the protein CASSQERQGSGELFF.

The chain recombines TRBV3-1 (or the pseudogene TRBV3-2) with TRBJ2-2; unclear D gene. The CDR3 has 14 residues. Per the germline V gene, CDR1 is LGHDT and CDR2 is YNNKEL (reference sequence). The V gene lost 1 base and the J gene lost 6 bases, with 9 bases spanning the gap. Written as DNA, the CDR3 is TGTGCCAGCAGCCAAGCCTTCGTCGCCGGGGAGCTGTTTTTT. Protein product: CASSQAFVAGELFF.

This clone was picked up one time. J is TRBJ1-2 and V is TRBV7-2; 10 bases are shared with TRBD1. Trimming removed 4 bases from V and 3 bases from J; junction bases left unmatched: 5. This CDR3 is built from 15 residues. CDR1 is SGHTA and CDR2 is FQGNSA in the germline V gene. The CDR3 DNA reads TGTGCCAGCAGCTCACGGGACAGGGGTCACTATGGCTACACCTTC. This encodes CASSSRDRGHYGYTF.

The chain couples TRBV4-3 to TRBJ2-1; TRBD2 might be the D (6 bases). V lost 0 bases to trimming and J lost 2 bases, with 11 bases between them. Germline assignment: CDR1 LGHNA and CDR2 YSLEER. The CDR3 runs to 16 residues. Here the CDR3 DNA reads TGCGCCAGCAGCCAAGAAGGCGGGGCAACCTACAATGAGCAGTTCTTC. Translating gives CASSQEGGATYNEQFF.

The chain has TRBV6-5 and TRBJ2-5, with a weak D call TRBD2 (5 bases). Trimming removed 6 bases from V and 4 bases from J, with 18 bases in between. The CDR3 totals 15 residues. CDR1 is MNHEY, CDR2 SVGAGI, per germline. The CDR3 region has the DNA TGTGCCAGCAGGACCCTTAGCGACTGGCGAGAGACCCAGTACTTC. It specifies CASRTLSDWRETQYF.

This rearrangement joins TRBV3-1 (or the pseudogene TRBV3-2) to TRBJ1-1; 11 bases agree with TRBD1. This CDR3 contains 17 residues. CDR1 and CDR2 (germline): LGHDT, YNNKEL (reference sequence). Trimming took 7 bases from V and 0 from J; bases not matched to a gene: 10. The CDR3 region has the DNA TGTGCCAGCACGGGGGACAGGGGGAAGTCAATGAACACTGAAGCTTTCTTT. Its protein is CASTGDRGKSMNTEAFF.

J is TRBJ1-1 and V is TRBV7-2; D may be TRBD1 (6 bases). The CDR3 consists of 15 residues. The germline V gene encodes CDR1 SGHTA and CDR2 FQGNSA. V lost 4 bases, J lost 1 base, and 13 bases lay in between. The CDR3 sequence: CASSSQGLANTEAFF. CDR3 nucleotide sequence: TGTGCCAGCAGCTCACAGGGATTGGCGAACACTGAAGCTTTCTTT.

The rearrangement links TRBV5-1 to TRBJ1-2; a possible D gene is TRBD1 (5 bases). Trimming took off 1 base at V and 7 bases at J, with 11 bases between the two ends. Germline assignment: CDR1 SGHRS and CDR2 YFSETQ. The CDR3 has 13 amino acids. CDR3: CASSLQGFGGYTF. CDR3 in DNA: TGCGCCAGCAGCTTGCAGGGATTCGGTGGCTACACCTTC.

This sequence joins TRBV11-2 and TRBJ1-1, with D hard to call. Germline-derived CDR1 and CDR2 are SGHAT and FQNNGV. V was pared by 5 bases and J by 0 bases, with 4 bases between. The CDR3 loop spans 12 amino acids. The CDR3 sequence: CASSRMNTEAFF. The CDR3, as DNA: TGTGCCAGCAGCCGTATGAACACTGAAGCTTTCTTT.

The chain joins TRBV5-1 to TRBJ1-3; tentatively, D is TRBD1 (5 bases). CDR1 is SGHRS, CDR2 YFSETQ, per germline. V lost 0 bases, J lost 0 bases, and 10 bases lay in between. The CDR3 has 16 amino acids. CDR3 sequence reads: CASSLAGGASGNTIYF. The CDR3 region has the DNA TGCGCCAGCAGCTTGGCCGGAGGGGCCTCTGGAAACACCATATATTTT.

The CDR3: CASSQGQGAVGEQFF. The CDR3 DNA is TGTGCCAGCAGCCAGGGACAGGGGGCGGTGGGTGAGCAGTTCTTC. This chain uses TRBV3-1 (or the pseudogene TRBV3-2) with TRBJ2-1, with 12 bases identical to TRBD1. The CDR3 totals 15 residues. The J segment lost 9 bases and the V segment lost 3 bases, leaving 6 bases of the junction unmatched. Germline loops: CDR1 LGHDT, CDR2 YNNKEL (reference sequence).

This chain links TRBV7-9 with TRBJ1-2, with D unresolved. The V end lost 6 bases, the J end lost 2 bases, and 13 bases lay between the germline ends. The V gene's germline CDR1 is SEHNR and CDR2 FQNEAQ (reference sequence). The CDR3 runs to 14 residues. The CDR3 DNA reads TGTGCCAGCAGTCACAGACACGTGAACTATGGCTACACCTTC. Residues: CASSHRHVNYGYTF.

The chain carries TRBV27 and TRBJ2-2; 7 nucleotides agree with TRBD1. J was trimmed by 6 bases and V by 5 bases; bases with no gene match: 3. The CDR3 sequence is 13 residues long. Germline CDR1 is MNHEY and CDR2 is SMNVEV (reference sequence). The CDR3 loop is CASSRQGAGELFF. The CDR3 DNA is TGTGCCAGCAGTCGTCAGGGGGCCGGGGAGCTGTTTTTT.

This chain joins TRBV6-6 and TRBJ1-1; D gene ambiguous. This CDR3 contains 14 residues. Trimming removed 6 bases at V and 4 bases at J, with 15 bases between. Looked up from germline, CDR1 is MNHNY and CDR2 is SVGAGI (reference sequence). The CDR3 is CASRVDASFTEAFF. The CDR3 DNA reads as TGTGCCAGCAGGGTGGACGCTAGCTTCACTGAAGCTTTCTTT.